A selection of T cell receptor beta chains follows, all from one sample in a study of T cell changes during pregnancy in multiple sclerosis. TCRdb's copy holds only in-frame clones and misses some; the assay was immunoSEQ multiplex PCR. The table records tens of thousands of clones, 90% to 95% of them present only once. The sample consisted of peripheral blood, taken in the third trimester of pregnancy. Receptor source: a female donor in good health, enrolled as a control in a pregnancy study. The CDR3 runs from the conserved cysteine through the conserved F or W. A D gene is named only where the DNA matches it firmly. Rows may omit the clone size; those that give it use once, few, many or a size class.

j_call clone_size d_call v_call cdr3_aa cdr3_nt
TRBJ1-2 NA TRBD1 TRBV5-1 CASSLQGTNYGYTF TGCGCCAGCAGCTTACAGGGGACGAACTATGGCTACACCTTC
TRBJ2-7 NA TRBD2 TRBV6-5 CASTRLAGEFYEQYF TGTGCCAGCACCCGACTAGCGGGGGAGTTCTACGAGCAGTACTTC
TRBJ2-5 NA TRBD2 TRBV4-2 CASTRLAGDGETQYF TGTGCCAGCACCAGACTAGCGGGGGACGGAGAGACCCAGTACTTC
TRBJ2-4 NA NA TRBV7-9 CASSHTGTKNIQYF TGTGCCAGCAGCCATACAGGGACCAAAAACATTCAGTACTTC
TRBJ2-5 NA TRBD2 TRBV7-2 CASSLGGLAGGTQYF TGTGCCAGCAGCTTAGGGGGACTAGCGGGAGGGACCCAGTACTTC
TRBJ1-3 once TRBD1 TRBV5-1 CASSGGTDGNTIYF TGCGCCAGCAGCGGAGGGACAGACGGAAACACCATATATTTT
TRBJ2-2 NA NA TRBV5-6 CASASSRRRPNTGELFF TGTGCCAGCGCCTCCTCCCGCAGGCGCCCGAACACCGGGGAGCTGTTTTTT
TRBJ1-1 few NA TRBV7-9 CASGKPQEGTEAFF TGTGCCAGCGGTAAACCACAGGAGGGGACTGAAGCTTTCTTT
TRBJ2-7 NA NA TRBV6-5 CASSYDRRTYEQYF TGTGCCAGCAGTTACGACAGGCGAACCTACGAGCAGTACTTC
TRBJ1-4 NA TRBD1 TRBV5-1 CASSPTGQGTNEKLFF TGCGCCAGCAGCCCTACCGGACAGGGTACTAATGAAAAACTGTTTTTT
TRBJ1-1 NA NA TRBV5-1 CASSLDPQNTEAFF TGCGCCAGCAGCTTGGACCCACAGAACACTGAAGCTTTCTTT
TRBJ1-2 NA NA TRBV28 CASRRKYYGYTF TGTGCCAGCAGGCGGAAGTACTATGGCTACACCTTC
TRBJ1-5 NA NA TRBV10-3 CAIRGGGDSNQPQHF TGTGCCATCAGGGGTGGAGGGGATAGCAATCAGCCCCAGCATTTT
TRBJ1-3 NA NA TRBV10-2 CASSEWSSQNTIYF TGCGCCAGCAGTGAATGGAGCTCCCAAAACACCATATATTTT
TRBJ2-3 NA TRBD2 TRBV29-1 CSVTGLAGGGDTQYF TGCAGCGTTACCGGACTAGCGGGGGGGGGAGATACGCAGTATTTT
TRBJ2-1 NA TRBD2 TRBV15 CATSRGTSDYNEQFF TGTGCCACCAGCAGAGGGACTAGCGACTACAATGAGCAGTTCTTC
TRBJ2-5 NA NA TRBV6-5 CASSRRGAWETQYF TGTGCCAGCAGTCGCCGGGGGGCCTGGGAGACCCAGTACTTC
TRBJ1-2 NA NA TRBV14 CASSQVLQGGYTF TGTGCCAGCAGCCAAGTGCTGCAGGGTGGCTACACCTTC
TRBJ1-1 NA TRBD1 TRBV18 CASSPGQILMNTEAFF TGTGCCAGCTCACCGGGACAGATTCTGATGAACACTGAAGCTTTCTTT
TRBJ2-1 NA TRBD2 TRBV11-2 CASSPGLAGAKYNEQFF TGTGCCAGCAGCCCGGGACTAGCGGGGGCCAAATACAATGAGCAGTTCTTC
TRBJ2-5 NA NA TRBV6-1 CASSDGGHYETQYF TGTGCCAGCAGTGATGGGGGACATTACGAGACCCAGTACTTC
TRBJ2-1 NA NA TRBV7-9 CASSLGAGPGNEQFF TGTGCCAGCAGCTTAGGGGCGGGACCAGGCAATGAGCAGTTCTTC
TRBJ1-2 NA NA TRBV29-1 CSARLTGGYTF TGCAGCGCCCGCCTCACAGGTGGCTACACCTTC
TRBJ1-6 few NA TRBV7-2 CASSPGARSSPLHF TGTGCCAGCAGCCCGGGAGCACGGAGTTCACCCCTCCACTTT
TRBJ1-2 NA NA TRBV5-1 CASSLSGSTGYTF TGCGCCAGCAGCTTATCAGGGTCTACTGGCTACACCTTC
TRBJ1-1 NA NA TRBV2 CASSPGQTNTEAFF TGTGCCAGCAGTCCCGGACAGACAAACACTGAAGCTTTCTTT
TRBJ1-1 NA TRBD1 TRBV27 CASSLTDRVKAFF TGTGCCAGCAGTTTAACAGACAGGGTAAAAGCTTTCTTT
TRBJ2-1 NA TRBD2 TRBV4-2 CASSQEELAGDNEQFF TGTGCCAGCAGCCAAGAGGAACTAGCGGGTGACAATGAGCAGTTCTTC
TRBJ2-1 NA TRBD1 TRBV4-1 CASSPSGTGPNEQFF TGCGCCAGCAGCCCATCCGGGACAGGGCCCAATGAGCAGTTCTTC
TRBJ2-3 NA TRBD2 TRBV5-1 CASSPTLAGGKDTQYF TGCGCCAGCAGCCCAACTCTAGCGGGGGGGAAAGATACGCAGTATTTT
TRBJ2-5 NA NA TRBV4-2 CASSRTGTEETQYF TGTGCCAGCAGCCGGACCGGGACTGAAGAGACCCAGTACTTC
TRBJ1-1 NA TRBD1 TRBV25-1 CASSEILGQGTEAFF TGTGCCAGCAGTGAAATCTTGGGACAGGGAACTGAAGCTTTCTTT
TRBJ2-3 NA NA TRBV4-2 CASSLTHSDTQYF TGTGCCAGCAGCCTTACCCACTCAGATACGCAGTATTTT
TRBJ2-7 NA NA TRBV28 CASSLGLRPPYEQYF TGTGCCAGCAGTTTGGGACTCCGACCGCCCTACGAGCAGTACTTC
TRBJ2-1 NA TRBD1 TRBV9 CASSPIGQGAYNEQFF TGTGCCAGCAGCCCCATCGGACAGGGGGCCTACAATGAGCAGTTCTTC
TRBJ2-7 NA NA TRBV7-2 CASSLDSGWEQYF TGTGCCAGCAGCCTGGACAGCGGATGGGAGCAGTACTTC
TRBJ2-6 NA NA TRBV5-4 CASSLGQPSGANVLTF TGTGCCAGCAGCTTGGGACAGCCCTCTGGGGCCAACGTCCTGACTTTC
TRBJ2-5 NA TRBD2 TRBV15 CATSSETSGHQEETQYF TGTGCCACCAGCAGTGAAACTAGCGGCCATCAGGAGGAGACCCAGTACTTC
TRBJ1-5 NA NA TRBV29-1 CSVGPAGNQPQHF TGCAGCGTTGGCCCGGCGGGCAATCAGCCCCAGCATTTT
TRBJ1-2 NA NA TRBV5-5 CASSLGIDRDGYTF TGTGCCAGCAGCTTGGGAATAGACAGAGATGGCTACACCTTC
TRBJ2-1 once NA TRBV4-1 CASSQDLFRDNPNEQFF TGCGCCAGCAGCCAAGATCTCTTCAGGGACAATCCCAATGAGCAGTTCTTC
TRBJ1-1 once TRBD1 TRBV28 CASLAGGRAFF TGTGCCAGCCTGGCAGGGGGTCGGGCTTTCTTT
TRBJ2-7 NA TRBD1 TRBV7-2 CASTRDRLSYEQYF TGTGCCAGCACCCGGGACAGACTTTCCTACGAGCAGTACTTC
TRBJ2-3 once TRBD2 TRBV11-2 CASSSGLAGDTQYF TGTGCCAGCAGCTCCGGACTAGCGGGAGATACGCAGTATTTT
TRBJ1-5 NA NA TRBV6-4 CASSDSSGGQPQHF TGTGCCAGCAGTGACTCGAGCGGGGGGCAGCCCCAGCATTTT
TRBJ2-7 NA NA TRBV19 CASSVRPRISSTYEQYF TGTGCCAGCAGCGTCCGCCCCCGAATCTCGAGTACCTACGAGCAGTACTTC
TRBJ2-2 NA NA TRBV5-1 CASSLGSGVDTGELFF TGCGCCAGCAGCTTGGGATCAGGGGTTGACACCGGGGAGCTGTTTTTT
TRBJ1-1 NA NA TRBV28 CASSQTGLSF TGTGCCAGCAGTCAAACAGGCCTAAGTTTT
TRBJ2-2 NA TRBD1 TRBV29-1 CSVQTGGTGELFF TGCAGCGTTCAAACAGGGGGAACCGGGGAGCTGTTTTTT
TRBJ1-1 once TRBD1 TRBV29-1 CSVGTGGINTEAFF TGCAGCGTGGGGACAGGGGGGATAAACACTGAAGCTTTCTTT
TRBJ1-2 NA NA TRBV11-2 CASSLQGVYGYTF TGTGCCAGCAGCCTACAGGGAGTCTATGGCTACACCTTC
TRBJ2-5 NA TRBD2 TRBV5-4 CASSQMGGARETQYF TGTGCCAGCAGCCAGATGGGAGGGGCCCGAGAGACCCAGTACTTC
TRBJ1-1 few TRBD1 TRBV28 CASSPPPGQGPLKNTEAFF TGTGCCAGCAGTCCCCCCCCGGGACAGGGGCCCCTGAAGAACACTGAAGCTTTCTTT
TRBJ2-5 NA TRBD1 TRBV6-5 CASSWGQGRETQYF TGTGCCAGCAGTTGGGGACAGGGAAGGGAGACCCAGTACTTC
TRBJ1-6 NA TRBD1 TRBV5-1 CASSLEGVGGWSPLHF TGCGCCAGCAGCTTGGAAGGGGTAGGGGGCTGGTCACCCCTCCACTTT
TRBJ2-7 NA NA TRBV30 CAWVKPGGNEQYF TGTGCCTGGGTGAAACCCGGGGGAAACGAGCAGTACTTC
TRBJ2-6 NA NA TRBV5-1 CASSPQGPISGANVLTF TGCGCCAGCAGCCCCCAGGGTCCCATCTCTGGGGCCAACGTCCTGACTTTC